This T cell receptor beta chain was sequenced for a study of blood T cell repertoires in COVID-19. In the study overall: The United States, Italy and Spain were the sources of the acute and convalescent COVID-19 samples. The analysed material was cDNA or gDNA that came from T cells, B-cell-depleted T cells, or PBMCs.

This clone was counted between two and nine times. In the study's own analysis: Researchers report that nucleated cell counts were estimated from reference gene primer amplification. Produced via immunoSEQ multiplex PCR; TCRdb's table is partial and in-frame only. That table supplies the V and J calls and clone size; D and trimming were determined from the DNA. The data hold around 130,000 clones, with less than 90% observed a single time. V was clipped by 3 bases and J by 7 bases, with 13 bases between them. Germline CDR1 and CDR2: SGHTA and FQGNSA. CDR3 length equals 14 residues. The J gene is TRBJ1-5, the V gene TRBV7-2; possible D gene TRBD1, 6 bases. The TCR was taken from a man between 25 and 39 years old who had recovered from COVID-19. Sequenced: PBMCs or T cells enriched from blood (not recorded which). CDR3 DNA sequence: TGTGCCAGCAGCTTTATACAGGGATACCAGCCCCAGCATTTT. The encoded protein is CASSFIQGYQPQHF.